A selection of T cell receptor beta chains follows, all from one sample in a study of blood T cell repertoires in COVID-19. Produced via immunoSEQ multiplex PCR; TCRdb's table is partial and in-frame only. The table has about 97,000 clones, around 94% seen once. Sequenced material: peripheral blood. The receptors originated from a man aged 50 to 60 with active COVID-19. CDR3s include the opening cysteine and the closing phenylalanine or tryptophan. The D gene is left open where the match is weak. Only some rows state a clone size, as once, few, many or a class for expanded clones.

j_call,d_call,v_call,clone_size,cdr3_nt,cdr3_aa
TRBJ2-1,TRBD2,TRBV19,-,TGTGCCAGTAGTATAGGCCATAGCGGGGCAGACAATGAGCAGTTCTTC,CASSIGHSGADNEQFF
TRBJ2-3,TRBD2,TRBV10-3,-,TGTGGTACCGGGACTAGCGGGAGGGCCGGAGCAGATACGCAGTATTTT,CGTGTSGRAGADTQYF
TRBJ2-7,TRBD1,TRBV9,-,TGTGCCAGCAGCGCCCCCCAAGGGGACAGCCGTCACTACGAGCAGTACTTC,CASSAPQGDSRHYEQYF
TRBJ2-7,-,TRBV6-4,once,TGTGCCAGCAGTCCCCAAGCAGGAAGCTCCTACGAGCAGTACTTC,CASSPQAGSSYEQYF
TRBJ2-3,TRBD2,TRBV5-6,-,TGTGCCAGCAGCGCGCCTACCACTAGCGCTAGCACAGATACGCAGTATTTT,CASSAPTTSASTDTQYF
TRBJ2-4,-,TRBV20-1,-,TGCAGTGCTAGTTGGGTCCAGGACAGAAAAAACATTCAGTACTTC,CSASWVQDRKNIQYF
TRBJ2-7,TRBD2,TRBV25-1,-,TGTGCCAGCAGTGGGGCCGGGACTAGCAGTTCCTACGAGCAGTACTTC,CASSGAGTSSSYEQYF
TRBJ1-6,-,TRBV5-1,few,TGCGCCAGCAGCTTCGATAATTCACCCCTCCACTTT,CASSFDNSPLHF
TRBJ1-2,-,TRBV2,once,TGTGCCAGTGGGTCTGGGGCCTATGGCTACACCTTC,CASGSGAYGYTF
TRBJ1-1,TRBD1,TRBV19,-,TGTGCCAGTAGCAAAATGGACAGGGGTCCTGAAGCTTTCTTT,CASSKMDRGPEAFF
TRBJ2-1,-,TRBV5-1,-,TGCGCCAGCAGCTTTAACGCAGAATACAATGAGCAGTTCTTC,CASSFNAEYNEQFF
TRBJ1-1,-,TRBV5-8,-,TGTGCCAGCAGCTTGGTAGCCTTCACTGAAGCTTTCTTT,CASSLVAFTEAFF
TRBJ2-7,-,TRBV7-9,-,TGTGCCAGCAGCCTGGGTAGCGGGACAGGGAATGAGCAGTACTTC,CASSLGSGTGNEQYF
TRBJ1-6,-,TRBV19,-,TGTGCCAGTAGTTCAGTGGACAGCAGCAATTCACCCCTCCACTTT,CASSSVDSSNSPLHF
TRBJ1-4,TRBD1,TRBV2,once,TGTGCCAGCAGGCCTGACAGGGCGCGAAGGGAAAAACTGTTTTTT,CASRPDRARREKLFF
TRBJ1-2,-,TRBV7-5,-,TGTGCCAGAAGCAATCTGGTGCGCGGGGGCGATGGCTACACCTTC,CARSNLVRGGDGYTF
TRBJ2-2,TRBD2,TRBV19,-,TGTGCCAGTAAGAGACTAGCGGACCTGACCGGGGAGCTGTTTTTT,CASKRLADLTGELFF
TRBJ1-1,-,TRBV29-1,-,TGCAGCGTTGGGCTGCAGGCTAACACTGAAGCTTTCTTT,CSVGLQANTEAFF
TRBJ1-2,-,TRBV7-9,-,TGTGCCAGCAGCTTAGACGCGGGTACCTATGGCTACACCTTC,CASSLDAGTYGYTF
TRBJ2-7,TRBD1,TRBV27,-,TGTGCCAGCAGTTTAGTACAGGGGATCTACGAGCAGTACTTC,CASSLVQGIYEQYF
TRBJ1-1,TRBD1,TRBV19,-,TGTGCCAGTAGTATAGGGGACAGTCTGGCTATGAACACTGAAGCTTTCTTT,CASSIGDSLAMNTEAFF
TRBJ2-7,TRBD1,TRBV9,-,TGTGCCAGCAGCGCTGGGACAGGGAGTGAGCAGTACTTC,CASSAGTGSEQYF
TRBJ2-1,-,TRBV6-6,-,TGTGCCAGCACCCCGGGGTACAATGAGCAGTTCTTC,CASTPGYNEQFF
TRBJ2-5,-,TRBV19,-,TGTGCCAGTAGTCCCAGGGAAGGAGAGACCCAGTACTTC,CASSPREGETQYF
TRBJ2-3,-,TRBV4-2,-,TGTGCCAGCAGCCAAACCCCGGGTGGCACAGATACGCAGTATTTT,CASSQTPGGTDTQYF
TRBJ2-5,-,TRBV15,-,TGTGCCACCAGCAGGGAGACAGAGCGAGAGACCCAGTACTTC,CATSRETERETQYF
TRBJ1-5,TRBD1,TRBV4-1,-,TGCGCCAGCAGCCAAGAAACAGGGGATCAGCCCCAGCATTTT,CASSQETGDQPQHF
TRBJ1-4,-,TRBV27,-,TGTGCCAGCAGTTTAGGAGGACAGCCAAATGAAAAACTGTTTTTT,CASSLGGQPNEKLFF
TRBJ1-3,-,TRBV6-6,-,TGTGCCAGCAGTACCCCCCCAGATGGAAACACCATATATTTT,CASSTPPDGNTIYF
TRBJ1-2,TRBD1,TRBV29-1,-,TGCAGCGTTCAAGACAGGGGGCTAGGAGGCTACACCTTC,CSVQDRGLGGYTF
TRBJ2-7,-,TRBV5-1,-,TGCGCCAGCAGCTTGGTTATAGGGGAATCCTACGAGCAGTACTTC,CASSLVIGESYEQYF
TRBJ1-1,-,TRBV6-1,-,TGTGCCAGCAGTGAACTGTACGGGTCGAGAGCTTTCTTT,CASSELYGSRAFF
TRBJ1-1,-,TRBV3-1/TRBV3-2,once,TGTGCCAGCAGCCACAGAAGGGGGGAAGCTTTCTTT,CASSHRRGEAFF
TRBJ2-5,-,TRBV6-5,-,TGTGCCAGCAGTCTACTGACAGGCCGGACGGGGACCCAGTACTTC,CASSLLTGRTGTQYF
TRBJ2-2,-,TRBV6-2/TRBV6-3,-,TGTGCCAGCAGTCTCCCAGGGACATCGAAGGACGGGGAGCTGTTTTTT,CASSLPGTSKDGELFF
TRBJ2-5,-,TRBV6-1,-,TGTGCCAGCAGTGATCCGGGGGAGAGAGGGAGCCAGTACTTC,CASSDPGERGSQYF
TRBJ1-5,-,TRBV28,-,TGTGCCAGCAGTACGACAGTTAGCAATCAGCCCCAGCATTTT,CASSTTVSNQPQHF
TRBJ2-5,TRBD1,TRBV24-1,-,TGTGCCACCAGTGACACAAGACAGGGGGCCGGGACCCAGTACTTC,CATSDTRQGAGTQYF
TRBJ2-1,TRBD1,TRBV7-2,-,TGTGCCAGCAGCTTACAGGGACAGACCTACAATGAGCAGTTCTTC,CASSLQGQTYNEQFF
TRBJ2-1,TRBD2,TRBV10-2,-,TGCGCCAGCAGCTTGACTAGCGGGAGTGGTGAGCAGTTCTTC,CASSLTSGSGEQFF
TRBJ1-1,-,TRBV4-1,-,TGCGCCAGCAGCCAAGGTAACAGTATGAACACTGAAGCTTTCTTT,CASSQGNSMNTEAFF